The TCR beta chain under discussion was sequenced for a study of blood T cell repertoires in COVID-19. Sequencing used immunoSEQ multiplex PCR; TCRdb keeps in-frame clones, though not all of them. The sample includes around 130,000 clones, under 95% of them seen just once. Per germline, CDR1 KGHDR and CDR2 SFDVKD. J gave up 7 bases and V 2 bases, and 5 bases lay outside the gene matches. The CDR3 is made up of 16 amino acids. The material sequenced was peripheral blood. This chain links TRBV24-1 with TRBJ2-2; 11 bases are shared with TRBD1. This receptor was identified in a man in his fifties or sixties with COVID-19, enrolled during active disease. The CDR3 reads CATSDSDRGPVGELFF. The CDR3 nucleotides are TGTGCCACCAGTGATTCGGACAGGGGGCCCGTCGGGGAGCTGTTTTTT.